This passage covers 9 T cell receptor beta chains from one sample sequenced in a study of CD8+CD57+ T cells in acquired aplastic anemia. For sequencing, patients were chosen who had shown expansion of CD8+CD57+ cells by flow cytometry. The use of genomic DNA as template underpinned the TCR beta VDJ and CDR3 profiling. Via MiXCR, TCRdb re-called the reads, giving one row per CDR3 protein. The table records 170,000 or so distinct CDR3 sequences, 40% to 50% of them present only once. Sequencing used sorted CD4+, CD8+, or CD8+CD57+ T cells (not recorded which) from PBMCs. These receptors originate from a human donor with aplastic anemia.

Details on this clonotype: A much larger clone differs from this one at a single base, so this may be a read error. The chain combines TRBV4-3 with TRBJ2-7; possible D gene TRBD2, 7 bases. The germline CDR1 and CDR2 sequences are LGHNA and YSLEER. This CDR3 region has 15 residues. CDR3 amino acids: CANSKGRGGRNEQYF. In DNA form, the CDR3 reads TGCGCCAACAGCAAAGGAAGGGGGGGCCGCAACGAGCAGTACTTC.

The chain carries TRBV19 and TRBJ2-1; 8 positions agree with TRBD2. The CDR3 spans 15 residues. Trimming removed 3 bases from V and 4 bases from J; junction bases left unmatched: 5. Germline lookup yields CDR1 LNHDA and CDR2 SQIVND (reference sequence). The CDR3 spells CASSIGGARYNEQFF. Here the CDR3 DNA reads TGTGCCAGTAGTATCGGGGGGGCCCGATACAATGAGCAGTTCTTC.

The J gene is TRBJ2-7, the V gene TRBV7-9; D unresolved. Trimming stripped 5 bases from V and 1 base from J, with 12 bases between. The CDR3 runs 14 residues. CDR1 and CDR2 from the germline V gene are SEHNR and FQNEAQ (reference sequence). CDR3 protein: CASSPGAGSYEQYF. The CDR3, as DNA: TGTGCCAGCAGCCCCGGAGCTGGGTCCTACGAGCAGTACTTC.

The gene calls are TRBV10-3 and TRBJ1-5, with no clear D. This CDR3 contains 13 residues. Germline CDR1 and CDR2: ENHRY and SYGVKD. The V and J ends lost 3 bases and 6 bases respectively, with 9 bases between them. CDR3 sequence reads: CAISDLSIQPQHF. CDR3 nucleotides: TGTGCCATCAGTGACCTAAGTATTCAGCCCCAGCATTTT.

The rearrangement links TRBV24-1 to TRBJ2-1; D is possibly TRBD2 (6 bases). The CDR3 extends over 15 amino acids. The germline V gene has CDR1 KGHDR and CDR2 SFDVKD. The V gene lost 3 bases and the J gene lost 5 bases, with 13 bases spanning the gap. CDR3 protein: CATSDAGGGDNEQFF. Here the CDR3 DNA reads TGTGCCACCAGTGATGCCGGGGGTGGGGACAATGAGCAGTTCTTC.

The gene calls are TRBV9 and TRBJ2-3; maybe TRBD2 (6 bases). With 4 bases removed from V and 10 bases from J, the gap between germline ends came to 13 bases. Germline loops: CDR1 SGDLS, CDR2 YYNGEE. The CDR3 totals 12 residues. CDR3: CASSPSWGAQYF. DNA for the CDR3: TGTGCCAGCAGCCCCTCCTGGGGGGCGCAGTATTTT.

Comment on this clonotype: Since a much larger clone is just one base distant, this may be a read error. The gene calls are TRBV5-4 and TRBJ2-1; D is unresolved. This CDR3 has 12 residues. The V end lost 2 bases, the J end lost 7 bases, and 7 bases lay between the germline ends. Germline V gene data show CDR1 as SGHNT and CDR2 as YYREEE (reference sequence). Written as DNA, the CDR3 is TGTGCCAGCAGCTTCAGTGTAAATGAGCAGTTCTTC. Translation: CASSFSVNEQFF. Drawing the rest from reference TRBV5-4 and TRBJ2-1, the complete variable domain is ETGVTQSPTHLIKTRGQQVTLRCSSQSGHNTVSWYQQALGQGPQFIFQYYREEENGRGNFPPRFSGLQFPNYSSELNVNALELDDSALYLCASSFSVNEQFFGPGTRLTVL.

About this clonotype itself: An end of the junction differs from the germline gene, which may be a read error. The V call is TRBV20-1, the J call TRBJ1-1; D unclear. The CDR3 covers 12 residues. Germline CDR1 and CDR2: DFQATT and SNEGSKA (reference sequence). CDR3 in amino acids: CSAPRKNTEASF. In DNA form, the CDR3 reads TGCAGTGCTCCTCGCAAGAACACTGAAGCTTCCTTT.

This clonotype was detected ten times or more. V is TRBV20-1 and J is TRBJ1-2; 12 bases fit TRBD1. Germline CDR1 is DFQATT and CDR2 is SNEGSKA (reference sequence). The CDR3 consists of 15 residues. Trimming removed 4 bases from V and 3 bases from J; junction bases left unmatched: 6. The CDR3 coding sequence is TGCAGTGCTATGGGGACAGGGGGCTCCTACTATGGCTACACCTTC. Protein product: CSAMGTGGSYYGYTF.